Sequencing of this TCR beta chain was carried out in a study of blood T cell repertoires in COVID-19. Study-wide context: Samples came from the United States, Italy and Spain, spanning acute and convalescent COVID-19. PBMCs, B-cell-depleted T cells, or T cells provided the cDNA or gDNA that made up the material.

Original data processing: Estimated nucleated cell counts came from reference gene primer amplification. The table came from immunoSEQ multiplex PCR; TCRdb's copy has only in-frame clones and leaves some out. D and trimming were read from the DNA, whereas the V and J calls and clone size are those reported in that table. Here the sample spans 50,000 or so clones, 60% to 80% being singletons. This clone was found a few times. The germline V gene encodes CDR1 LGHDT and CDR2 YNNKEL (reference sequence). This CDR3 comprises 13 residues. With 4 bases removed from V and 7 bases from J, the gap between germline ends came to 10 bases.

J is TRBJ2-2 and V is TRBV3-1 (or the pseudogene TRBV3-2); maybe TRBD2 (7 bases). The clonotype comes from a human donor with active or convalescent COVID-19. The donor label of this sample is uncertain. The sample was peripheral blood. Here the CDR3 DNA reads TGTGCCAGCAGCCGAAGGGGGGGCGGGGAGCTGTTTTTT. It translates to CASSRRGGGELFF.